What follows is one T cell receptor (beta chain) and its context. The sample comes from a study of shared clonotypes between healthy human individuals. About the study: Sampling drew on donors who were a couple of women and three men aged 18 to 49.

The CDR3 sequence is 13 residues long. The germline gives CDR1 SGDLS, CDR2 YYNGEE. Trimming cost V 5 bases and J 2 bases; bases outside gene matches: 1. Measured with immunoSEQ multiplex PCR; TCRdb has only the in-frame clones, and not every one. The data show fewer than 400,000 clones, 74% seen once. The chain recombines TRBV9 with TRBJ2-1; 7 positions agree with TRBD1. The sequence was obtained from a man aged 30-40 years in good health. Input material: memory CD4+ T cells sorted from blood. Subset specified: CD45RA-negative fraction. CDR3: CASRGQAYNEQFF. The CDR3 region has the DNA TGTGCCAGCAGAGGACAGGCCTACAATGAGCAGTTCTTC. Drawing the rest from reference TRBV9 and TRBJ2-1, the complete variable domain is DSGVTQTPKHLITATGQRVTLRCSPRSGDLSVYWYQQSLDQGLQFLIQYYNGEERAKGNILERFSAQQFPDLHSELNLSSLELGDSALYFCASRGQAYNEQFFGPGTRLTVL.